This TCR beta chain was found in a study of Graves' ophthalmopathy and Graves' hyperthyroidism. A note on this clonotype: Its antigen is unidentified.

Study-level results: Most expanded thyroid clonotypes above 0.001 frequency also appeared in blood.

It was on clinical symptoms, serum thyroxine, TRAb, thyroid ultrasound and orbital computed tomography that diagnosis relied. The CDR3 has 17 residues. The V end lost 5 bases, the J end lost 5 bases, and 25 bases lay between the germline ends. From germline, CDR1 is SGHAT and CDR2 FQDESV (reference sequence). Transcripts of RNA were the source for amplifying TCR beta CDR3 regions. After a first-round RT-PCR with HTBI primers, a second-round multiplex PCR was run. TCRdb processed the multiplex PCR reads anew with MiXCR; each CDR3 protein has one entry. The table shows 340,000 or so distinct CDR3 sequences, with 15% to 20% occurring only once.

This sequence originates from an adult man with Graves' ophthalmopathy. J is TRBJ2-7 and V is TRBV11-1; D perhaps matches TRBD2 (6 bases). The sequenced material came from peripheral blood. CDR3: CASSLGEAGPKLNEQYF. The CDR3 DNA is TGTGCCAGCAGCCTCGGGGAGGCGGGACCCAAGCTGAACGAGCAGTACTTC.